The present T cell receptor beta chain was sequenced within a study of long-term antiretroviral therapy in people with HIV. This clone was counted a few times. The CDR3 contains 13 residues. Trimming removed 7 bases at V and 3 bases at J, with 10 bases between. Germline V gene lookup returns CDR1 SNHLY and CDR2 FYNNEI. The assay, immunoSEQ v3.0, was run at survey level. TCRdb's table, derived via immunoSEQ multiplex PCR, lists solely in-frame clones and lacks some. The sample comprises over 15,000 clones, just over 75% of which are singletons, and less than 8% rests with the top ten. The sample consisted of unsorted PBMCs, taken 2.2 years after starting antiretroviral therapy. The chain has TRBV2 and TRBJ1-3, with D possibly matching TRBD1 (6 bases). The source is a man aged 45-60 years with HIV. The chain's CDR3 is CASNTGFGNTIYF. CDR3 DNA: TGTGCCAGCAACACAGGGTTTGGAAACACCATATATTTT.